The clone carrying this T cell receptor beta chain appeared a single time. Per germline, CDR1 SGHTA and CDR2 FQGTGA. The CDR3 consists of 14 residues. V lost 2 bases, J lost 6 bases, and 4 bases stayed unmatched. The data originate from a study of blood T cell repertoires in COVID-19. Profiled with immunoSEQ multiplex PCR; TCRdb holds only in-frame clones, not every one. The top ten hold 5.5% to 7.5% of the sample, which has fewer than 200,000 clones, approximately 84% seen once. V gene TRBV7-3 combines with J gene TRBJ2-7; 10 bases match TRBD1. The specimen sequenced was peripheral blood. This sequence was found in a human donor in a cohort sampled during active COVID-19. CDR3 sequence: CASSLDRDRGEQYF. The CDR3 nucleotides read TGTGCCAGCAGCTTAGACCGGGACAGGGGCGAGCAGTACTTC. Full variable domain (rest looked up from reference TRBV7-3 and TRBJ2-7): GAGVSQTPSNKVTEKGKYVELRCDPISGHTALYWYRQSLGQGPEFLIYFQGTGAADDSGLPNDRFFAVRPEGSVSTLKIQRTERGDSAVYLCASSLDRDRGEQYFGPGTRLTVT.